The 20 T cell receptor beta chains given below trace back to one sample, sequenced in a study of OX40 agonist ivuxolimab in advanced cancers. Measured with immunoSEQ multiplex PCR; TCRdb has only the in-frame clones, and not every one. In the table there are roughly 8,000 clones, roughly 78% of which are singletons. The sample was CD4+ or CD8+ T cells sorted from blood, taken in a trial of the OX40 agonist ivuxolimab. The receptor source for this set is an adult with an advanced solid tumor such as melanoma, head and neck, liver or kidney cancer.

V and J are TRBV29-1 and TRBJ2-5; 8 nucleotides match TRBD1. CDR1 and CDR2 (germline): SQVTM, ANQGSEA. V shed 6 bases and J 2 bases; nucleotides not matched to a gene: 11. There are 15 residues in the CDR3. The CDR3 protein is CSVDRGDDKQETQYF. Written as DNA, the CDR3 is TGCAGCGTAGACAGGGGCGACGATAAACAAGAGACCCAGTACTTC.

The chain joins TRBV7-8 to TRBJ2-7; 9 nucleotides line up with TRBD1. Germline assignment: CDR1 SGHVS and CDR2 FQNEAQ. V trimming: 0 bases; J trimming: 3 bases; junction bases outside the gene matches: 0. CDR3 length: 14 residues. The CDR3 protein is CASSLAGQGYEQYF. CDR3 DNA sequence: TGTGCCAGCAGCTTAGCGGGACAGGGCTACGAGCAGTACTTC.

The chain combines TRBV5-6 with TRBJ2-1; D possibly corresponds to TRBD2 (5 bases). This CDR3 comprises 14 residues. V was clipped by 1 base and J by 0 bases, with 5 bases between them. CDR1 is SGHDT, CDR2 YYEEEE, per germline. The CDR3 nucleotides read TGTGCCAGCAGCTTGACTAGCTCCTACAATGAGCAGTTCTTC. Protein sequence: CASSLTSSYNEQFF.

By share, this clone ranks as large. The sample holds other DNA sequences that translate to the same CDR3. The chain combines TRBV2 with TRBJ1-3; the D gene is possibly TRBD1 (6 bases). The CDR3 consists of 17 residues. Germline V CDR1 and CDR2: SNHLY, FYNNEI. The V end lost 8 bases, the J end lost 4 bases, and 24 bases lay between the germline ends. CDR3 coding DNA: TGTGCCAGCCGGGAGGGACACGGGGCCGAGTTCGGAAACACCATATATTTT. It translates to CASREGHGAEFGNTIYF.

The table lists this clone with a count of one. The chain recombines TRBV28 with TRBJ1-1, with TRBD1 matching over 11 bases. The germline V gene encodes CDR1 MDHEN and CDR2 SYDVKM. V was pared by 8 bases and J by 5 bases, with 10 bases of the junction left unmatched. The CDR3 is 15 residues long. The CDR3 region is CASRTGGVLTTEAFF. CDR3 DNA sequence: TGTGCCAGCCGGACAGGGGGCGTGCTGACTACTGAAGCTTTCTTT. Full variable domain (missing parts from reference TRBV28 and TRBJ1-1): DVKVTQSSRYLVKRTGEKVFLECVQDMDHENMFWYRQDPGLGLRLIYFSYDVKMKEKGDIPEGYSVSREKKERFSLILESASTNQTSMYLCASRTGGVLTTEAFFGQGTRLTVV.

The V gene is TRBV18, the J gene TRBJ1-4; D not certain. The CDR3 totals 14 residues. Germline V gene sequence: CDR1 KGHSH, CDR2 LQKENI. Trimming cost V 3 bases and J 8 bases, with 13 bases left between them. The CDR3: CASSPLPGREKLFF. Written as DNA, the CDR3 is TGTGCCAGCTCACCTCTCCCAGGACGAGAAAAACTGTTTTTT.

The rearrangement links TRBV5-1 to TRBJ2-7; no clear D. The CDR3 has 11 residues. Germline CDR1 is SGHRS and CDR2 is YFSETQ. V lost 0 bases and J 6 bases, leaving 4 bases between the germline ends. CDR3: CASSLGGEQYF. The CDR3 DNA is TGCGCCAGCAGCTTGGGCGGCGAGCAGTACTTC.

This clone occurred once. The chain recombines TRBV4-1 with TRBJ1-3; unclear D gene. This CDR3 comprises 15 residues. Trimming shortened V by 0 bases and J by 2 bases, and 8 bases separated the two germline ends. Germline V gene lookup returns CDR1 MGHRA and CDR2 YSYEKL. CDR3 sequence: CASSQDGLPGNTIYF. The CDR3 nucleotides are TGCGCCAGCAGCCAAGATGGTCTACCTGGAAACACCATATATTTT.

V is TRBV9 and J is TRBJ2-1; D is undetermined. The CDR3 has 13 amino acids. Germline assignment: CDR1 SGDLS and CDR2 YYNGEE. Trimming removed 4 bases at V and 5 bases at J, with 10 bases between. The CDR3 loop is CASSSTSNNEQFF. The CDR3 region has the DNA TGTGCCAGCAGCTCAACCTCAAACAATGAGCAGTTCTTC.

Only a few counts were recorded for this clone. The gene calls are TRBV5-4 and TRBJ1-3; 8 bases agree with TRBD1. CDR3 size: 14 residues. Germline-derived CDR1 and CDR2 are SGHNT and YYREEE (reference sequence). V gave up 4 bases and J gave up 2 bases; unmatched junction bases: 2. DNA of the CDR3: TGTGCCAGCAGCCTGGGACAGGCTGGAAACACCATATATTTT. It encodes CASSLGQAGNTIYF.

This rearrangement joins TRBV7-6 to TRBJ2-5; D not certain. This CDR3 is 14 amino acids long. CDR1 and CDR2 from the germline V gene are SGHVS and FNYEAQ. Trimming pared 2 bases from V and 0 bases from J, leaving 7 bases between. The chain's CDR3 is CASSLIAYQETQYF. DNA of the CDR3: TGTGCCAGCAGCTTAATCGCGTACCAAGAGACCCAGTACTTC.

The J gene is TRBJ2-5, the V gene TRBV9; 9 bases are a match to TRBD1. The CDR3 loop spans 15 amino acids. In germline, CDR1 is SGDLS, CDR2 YYNGEE. V lost 4 bases, J lost 5 bases, and 9 bases stayed unmatched. The CDR3 DNA reads as TGTGCCAGCAGCACCTGGGACAGGGCGGGGGAGACCCAGTACTTC. It yields the protein CASSTWDRAGETQYF.

V gene TRBV2 combines with J gene TRBJ1-5; 7 bases are shared with TRBD1. The CDR3 sequence is 16 residues long. With 6 bases clipped from V and 2 bases from J, the junction kept 10 bases outside the gene matches. Germline CDR1 reads SNHLY; CDR2 reads FYNNEI. In DNA form, the CDR3 reads TGTGCCAGCAGCGGGGGGACAGTCGACGGCAATCAGCCCCAGCATTTT. This sequence encodes CASSGGTVDGNQPQHF.

The chain recombines TRBV5-6 with TRBJ1-2; D might be TRBD1 (5 bases). V gave up 4 bases and J gave up 4 bases, with 11 bases separating them. The CDR3 has 13 residues. Germline CDR1 reads SGHDT; CDR2 reads YYEEEE. The CDR3 protein is CASSQAGTYGYTF. The CDR3 coding sequence is TGTGCCAGCAGCCAAGCGGGGACCTATGGCTACACCTTC.

V is TRBV9 and J is TRBJ2-1, with 16 bases identical to TRBD2. This CDR3 contains 16 residues. Germline CDR1 SGDLS, CDR2 YYNGEE. The trim removed 4 bases at V and 8 bases at J, leaving 6 bases unmatched. The CDR3 loop reads CASSSGTSGGAYEQFF. CDR3 in DNA: TGTGCCAGCAGCTCCGGGACTAGCGGGGGGGCCTATGAGCAGTTCTTC.

CDR3 in amino acids: CASRLAGDYNEQFF. DNA for the CDR3: TGTGCCAGCAGACTAGCGGGAGACTACAATGAGCAGTTCTTC. The chain carries TRBV27 and TRBJ2-1; 11 bases are a match to TRBD2. The CDR3 loop spans 14 amino acids. The germline CDR1 and CDR2 sequences are MNHEY and SMNVEV (reference sequence). With V trimmed by 6 bases and J by 3 bases, 1 base remained unmatched.

This clone was detected only once. The chain uses TRBV28 and TRBJ2-2; tentatively, D is TRBD2 (6 bases). V lost 1 base and J 1 base, leaving 7 bases between the germline ends. In germline, CDR1 is MDHEN, CDR2 SYDVKM. The CDR3 has 15 residues. CDR3 amino acids: CASSLLRENTGELFF. The CDR3 DNA reads TGTGCCAGCAGTTTATTGCGGGAGAACACCGGGGAGCTGTTTTTT. Variable domain in full (rest from reference TRBV28 and TRBJ2-2): DVKVTQSSRYLVKRTGEKVFLECVQDMDHENMFWYRQDPGLGLRLIYFSYDVKMKEKGDIPEGYSVSREKKERFSLILESASTNQTSMYLCASSLLRENTGELFFGEGSRLTVL.

V is TRBV13 and J is TRBJ2-3, with D possibly matching TRBD2 (5 bases). CDR3 length: 13 residues. V dropped 9 bases and J dropped 0 bases, with 10 bases sitting between them. Germline CDR1 is PRHDT and CDR2 is FYEKMQ (reference sequence). The CDR3 sequence is CASSGVSTDTQYF. The CDR3 DNA reads TGTGCCAGTTCCGGGGTTAGCACAGATACGCAGTATTTT.

In its sample, this clone is medium-sized. The CDR3 sequence is CASSQSGPYEQYF. The CDR3, as DNA: TGTGCCAGCAGCCAATCAGGACCTTACGAGCAGTACTTC. The genes are TRBV14 and TRBJ2-7, with D hard to call. Trimming cost V 2 bases and J 4 bases, with 9 bases left between them. The germline V gene encodes CDR1 SGHDN and CDR2 FVKESK. This CDR3 is 13 amino acids long.

The V and J genes are TRBV28 and TRBJ1-1, with D hard to call. The CDR3 spans 15 residues. Germline V gene data show CDR1 as MDHEN and CDR2 as SYDVKM. Between the trimmed V and J ends, which lost 2 bases and 0 bases, there was a span of 10 bases. The CDR3 sequence is CASSLREGMNTEAFF. The CDR3 DNA reads as TGTGCCAGCAGTTTAAGGGAGGGAATGAACACTGAAGCTTTCTTT.